Below, 18 T cell receptor beta chains from the same sample are listed, as sequenced in a study of cytomegalovirus exposure and HLA in healthy donors. The study ran its PCR with 60 Vbeta and 13 Jbeta primers. Sequencing used immunoSEQ multiplex PCR; TCRdb keeps in-frame clones, though not all of them. The sample carries about 160,000 clones, roughly 80% recorded once. Material: PBMCs. Receptors originate from a male donor in good health and CMV-seropositive.

This clone was recorded only once. The rearrangement joins TRBV13 to TRBJ1-5; the D is unclear. This CDR3 contains 13 residues. The germline CDR1 and CDR2 sequences are PRHDT and FYEKMQ (reference sequence). Trimming took 3 bases from V and 1 from J, leaving 4 bases between them. CDR3 DNA sequence: TGTGCCAGCAGCTTCGGGAGCAATCAGCCCCAGCATTTT. It is translated as CASSFGSNQPQHF.

The gene calls are TRBV5-1 and TRBJ2-7, with 8 positions matching TRBD1. CDR1 is SGHRS and CDR2 is YFSETQ in the germline V gene. The CDR3 sequence is 18 residues long. V dropped 2 bases and J dropped 3; count of bases not matched to a gene: 16. The CDR3 DNA sequence: TGCGCCAGCAGCTTCGGACAGGGCTACATCACTGGAAACTACGAGCAGTACTTC. It specifies CASSFGQGYITGNYEQYF.

The chain recombines TRBV15 with TRBJ2-5; TRBD2 might be the D (6 bases). The V end was cut by 9 bases, the J end by 7 bases, with 15 bases between. Germline V CDR1 and CDR2: LNHNV, YYDKDF (reference sequence). The CDR3 extends over 12 amino acids. CDR3 DNA: TGTGCCACTTCGGGAGCTAAAGGGACCCAGTACTTC. Protein product: CATSGAKGTQYF.

This clone was seen a single time. The chain is built from TRBV28 and TRBJ1-1, with a possible D match to TRBD1 (6 bases). Germline lookup yields CDR1 MDHEN and CDR2 SYDVKM. The CDR3 extends over 14 amino acids. V was clipped by 4 bases and J by 5 bases, with 14 bases between them. The CDR3 sequence: CASSSQGLVTEAFF. DNA for the CDR3: TGTGCCAGCAGTTCGCAGGGGTTGGTGACTGAAGCTTTCTTT.

CDR3 amino acids: CASRTDFSTDTQYF. In DNA form, the CDR3 reads TGTGCCAGCAGGACGGACTTTAGCACAGATACGCAGTATTTT. The chain recombines TRBV6-4 with TRBJ2-3, with D perhaps TRBD2 (5 bases). Germline lookup yields CDR1 MRHNA and CDR2 SNTAGT. Trimming removed 6 bases at V and 0 bases at J, with 10 bases between. The CDR3 has 14 residues.

The genes are TRBV5-4 and TRBJ2-2, with a possible D match to TRBD2 (6 bases). Germline assignment: CDR1 SGHNT and CDR2 YYREEE (reference sequence). Trimming cost V 0 bases and J 2 bases, with 11 bases left between them. The CDR3 runs 16 residues. The CDR3, as DNA: TGTGCCAGCAGCTTGGCCTTTAGCGGAAACACCGGGGAGCTGTTTTTT. Protein: CASSLAFSGNTGELFF.

The chain employs TRBV5-1 and TRBJ2-2; 7 nucleotides match TRBD2. There are 17 residues in the CDR3. The germline gives CDR1 SGHRS, CDR2 YFSETQ. V shed 3 bases, J shed 5 bases, and the junction held 13 bases outside the gene matches. CDR3 DNA: TGCGCCAGCAGCTCCTTTTTGAGCGGGATGGGGACCGGGGAGCTGTTTTTT. Protein: CASSSFLSGMGTGELFF.

This clone was counted a few times. The J gene is TRBJ2-5, the V gene TRBV14, with 11 bases fitting TRBD2. The J call may be mistaken, given a closer DNA end match to TRBJ2-7. The length of the CDR3 is 15 residues. Germline loops: CDR1 SGHDN, CDR2 FVKESK. CDR3 coding DNA: TGTGCCAGCAGCCAAGAACTAGCGGGAGTAGGCGAGCAGTACTTC. As protein: CASSQELAGVGEQYF.

As concerns this clone: The junction shows a germline mismatch at one end, possibly a read error. This sequence joins TRBV19 and TRBJ1-3; D is undetermined. CDR3 size: 13 residues. Germline lookup yields CDR1 LNHDA and CDR2 SQIVND (reference sequence). The CDR3 DNA reads as TGTGCCAGTCGACAATTCGAGGGAAACGCCATATATTTT. Residues: CASRQFEGNAIYF.

The gene calls are TRBV19 and TRBJ2-1, with 8 nucleotides matching TRBD2. The CDR3 has 16 residues. Trimming cost V 4 bases and J 4 bases; bases outside gene matches: 9. Germline V gives CDR1 LNHDA, CDR2 SQIVND (reference sequence). The CDR3 spells CASSRIAGQIYNEQFF. The CDR3 DNA follows: TGTGCCAGTAGTAGGATAGCGGGACAAATTTACAATGAGCAGTTCTTC.

The chain carries TRBV4-3 and TRBJ2-5, with D unresolved. Germline V gives CDR1 LGHNA, CDR2 YSLEER. Trimming removed 0 bases from V and 2 bases from J, with 4 bases in between. CDR3 size: 13 residues. CDR3 sequence (DNA): TGCGCCAGCAGCCAAGACAGTCAAGAGACCCAGTACTTC. It is translated as CASSQDSQETQYF.

The count of this clone is one. The chain couples TRBV5-1 to TRBJ2-1, with D unresolved. The CDR3 spans 13 residues. Germline lookup yields CDR1 SGHRS and CDR2 YFSETQ. The V end lost 4 bases, the J end lost 8 bases, and 13 bases lay between the germline ends. CDR3 protein: CASSLISADEQFF. CDR3 bases: TGCGCCAGCAGCCTAATAAGTGCTGATGAGCAGTTCTTC.

This rearrangement joins TRBV4-3 to TRBJ2-3, with D unclear. Germline V CDR1 and CDR2: LGHNA, YSLEER. The CDR3 runs 14 residues. The V and J ends lost 0 bases and 3 bases respectively, with 7 bases between them. The CDR3 loop is CASSQEEWTDTQYF. The DNA of the CDR3 is TGCGCCAGCAGCCAAGAGGAGTGGACAGATACGCAGTATTTT.

V is TRBV30 and J is TRBJ2-7; TRBD1 is a possible D gene (5 bases). This CDR3 spans 11 amino acids. The ends were cut back, 0 bases at V and 8 bases at J, with 8 bases in the middle. Germline V gives CDR1 GTSNPN, CDR2 SVGIG (reference sequence). In nucleotides, the CDR3 is TGTGCCTGGAGTGTAGGGGCCAAGCAGTACTTC. Protein product: CAWSVGAKQYF.

The chain employs TRBV6-1 and TRBJ1-2; 12 bases line up with TRBD1. The CDR3 contains 15 residues. Trimming cost V 10 bases and J 2 bases; bases outside gene matches: 8. The V gene's germline CDR1 is MNHNS and CDR2 SASEGT. The CDR3 here is CATRGQGAGNYGYTF. CDR3 in DNA: TGTGCCACTAGGGGACAGGGGGCAGGGAACTATGGCTACACCTTC.

This chain connects TRBV2 to TRBJ2-1; 11 positions agree with TRBD2. CDR1 and CDR2 (germline): SNHLY, FYNNEI. This CDR3 has 20 residues. Trimming took 2 bases from V and 1 from J; bases not matched to a gene: 13. The CDR3 coding sequence is TGTGCCAGCAGTGAATCCCCTACTAGCGGGAGCGGGTTTTCCTACAATGAGCAGTTCTTC. Translated, it gives CASSESPTSGSGFSYNEQFF.

This chain uses TRBV5-1 with TRBJ1-2; D remains unclear. CDR3 length equals 13 residues. With 3 bases removed from V and 12 bases from J, the gap between germline ends came to 18 bases. Germline assignment: CDR1 SGHRS and CDR2 YFSETQ. In DNA form, the CDR3 reads TGCGCCAGCAGCTCCCGCGGGCAGGTTAAAAACACCTTC. The encoded protein is CASSSRGQVKNTF.

V and J are TRBV15 and TRBJ2-2; perhaps TRBD1 as D (6 bases). Germline loops: CDR1 LNHNV, CDR2 YYDKDF (reference sequence). V lost 0 bases and J lost 5, with 16 bases in between. The length of the CDR3 is 17 residues. CDR3 sequence (DNA): TGTGCCACCAGCAGAGATCATCAGGGGAAGAGGACCGGGGAGCTGTTTTTT. Amino acid sequence: CATSRDHQGKRTGELFF.